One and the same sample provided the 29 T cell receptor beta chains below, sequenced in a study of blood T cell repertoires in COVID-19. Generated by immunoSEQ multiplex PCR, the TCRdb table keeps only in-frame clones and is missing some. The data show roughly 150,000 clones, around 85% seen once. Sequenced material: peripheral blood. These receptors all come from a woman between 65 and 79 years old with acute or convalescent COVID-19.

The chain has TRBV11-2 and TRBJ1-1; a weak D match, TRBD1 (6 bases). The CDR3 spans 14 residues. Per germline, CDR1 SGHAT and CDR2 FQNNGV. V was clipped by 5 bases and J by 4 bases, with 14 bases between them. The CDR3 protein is CASSRNRAGTEAFF. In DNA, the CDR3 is TGTGCCAGCAGCCGCAACAGGGCGGGCACTGAAGCTTTCTTT.

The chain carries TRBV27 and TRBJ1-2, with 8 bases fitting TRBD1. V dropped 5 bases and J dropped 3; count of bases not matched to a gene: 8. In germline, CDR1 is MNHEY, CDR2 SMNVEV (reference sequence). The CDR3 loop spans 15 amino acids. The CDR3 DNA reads TGTGCCAGCAGTATTTCCGGGACAGGACACTATGGCTACACCTTC. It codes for CASSISGTGHYGYTF.

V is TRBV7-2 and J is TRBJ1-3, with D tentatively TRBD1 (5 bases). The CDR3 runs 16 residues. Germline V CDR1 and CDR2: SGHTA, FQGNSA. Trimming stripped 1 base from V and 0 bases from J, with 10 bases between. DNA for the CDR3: TGTGCCAGCAGCTTAGTGGGCCAGGGCTCTGGAAACACCATATATTTT. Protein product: CASSLVGQGSGNTIYF.

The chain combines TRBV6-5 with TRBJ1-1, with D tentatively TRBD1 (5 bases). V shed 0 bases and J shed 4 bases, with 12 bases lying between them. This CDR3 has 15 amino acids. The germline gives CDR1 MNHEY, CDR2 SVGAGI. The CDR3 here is CASSYSTRGGTEAFF. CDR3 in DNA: TGTGCCAGCAGTTACTCGACCCGGGGGGGCACTGAAGCTTTCTTT.

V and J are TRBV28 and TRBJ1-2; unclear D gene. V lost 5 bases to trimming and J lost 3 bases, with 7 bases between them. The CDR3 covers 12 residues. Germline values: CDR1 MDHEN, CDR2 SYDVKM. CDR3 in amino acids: CASSTSHYGYTF. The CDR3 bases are TGTGCCAGCAGTACCAGTCACTATGGCTACACCTTC.

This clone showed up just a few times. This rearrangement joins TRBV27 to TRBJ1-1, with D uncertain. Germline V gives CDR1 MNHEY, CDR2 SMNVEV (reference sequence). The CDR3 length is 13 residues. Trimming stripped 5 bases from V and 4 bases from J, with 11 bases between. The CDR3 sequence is CASSTMLSTEAFF. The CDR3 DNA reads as TGTGCCAGCAGTACTATGCTGAGCACTGAAGCTTTCTTT.

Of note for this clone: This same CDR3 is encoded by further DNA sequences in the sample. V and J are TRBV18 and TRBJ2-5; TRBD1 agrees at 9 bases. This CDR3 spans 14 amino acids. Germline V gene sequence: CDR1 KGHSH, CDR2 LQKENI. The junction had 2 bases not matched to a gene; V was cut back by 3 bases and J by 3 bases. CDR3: CASSPGTGKETQYF. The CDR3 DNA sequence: TGTGCCAGCTCACCCGGGACAGGGAAAGAGACCCAGTACTTC.

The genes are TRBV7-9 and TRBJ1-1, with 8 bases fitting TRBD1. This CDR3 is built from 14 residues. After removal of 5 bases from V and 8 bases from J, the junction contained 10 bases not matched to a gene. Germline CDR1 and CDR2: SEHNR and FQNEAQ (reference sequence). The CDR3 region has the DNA TGTGCCAGCAGCAAGCGTCAGGGGGCAGGAGAAGCTTTCTTT. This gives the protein CASSKRQGAGEAFF.

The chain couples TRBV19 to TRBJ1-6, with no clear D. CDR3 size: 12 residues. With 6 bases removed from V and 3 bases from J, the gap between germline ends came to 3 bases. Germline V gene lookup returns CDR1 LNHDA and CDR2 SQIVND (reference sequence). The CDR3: CASSYYNSPLHF. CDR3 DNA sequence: TGTGCCAGTAGCTACTATAATTCACCCCTCCACTTT.

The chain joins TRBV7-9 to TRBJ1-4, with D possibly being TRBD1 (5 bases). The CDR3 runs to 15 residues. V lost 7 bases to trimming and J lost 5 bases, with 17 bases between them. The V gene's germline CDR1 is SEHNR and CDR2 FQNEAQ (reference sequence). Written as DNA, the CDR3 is TGTGCCAGCACCGTCACGGGGGGGTGGAATGAAAAACTGTTTTTT. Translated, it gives CASTVTGGWNEKLFF. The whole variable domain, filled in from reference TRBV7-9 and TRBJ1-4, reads DTGVSQNPRHKITKRGQNVTFRCDPISEHNRLYWYRQTLGQGPEFLTYFQNEAQLEKSRLLSDRFSAERPKGSFSTLEIQRTEQGDSAMYLCASTVTGGWNEKLFFGSGTQLSVL.

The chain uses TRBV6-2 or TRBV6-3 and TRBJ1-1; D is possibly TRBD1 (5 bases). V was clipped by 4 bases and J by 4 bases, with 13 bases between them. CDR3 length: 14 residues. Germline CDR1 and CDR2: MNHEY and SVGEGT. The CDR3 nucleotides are TGTGCCAGCAGTTCGACAGACGGTTTCACTGAAGCTTTCTTT. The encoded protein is CASSSTDGFTEAFF.

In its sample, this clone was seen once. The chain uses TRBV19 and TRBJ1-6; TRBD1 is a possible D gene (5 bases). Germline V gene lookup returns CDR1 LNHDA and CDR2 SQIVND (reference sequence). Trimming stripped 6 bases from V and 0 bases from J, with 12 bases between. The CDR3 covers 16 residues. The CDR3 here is CASRRQSYSYNSPLHF. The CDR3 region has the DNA TGTGCCAGTAGGAGACAGTCCTACTCCTATAATTCACCCCTCCACTTT.

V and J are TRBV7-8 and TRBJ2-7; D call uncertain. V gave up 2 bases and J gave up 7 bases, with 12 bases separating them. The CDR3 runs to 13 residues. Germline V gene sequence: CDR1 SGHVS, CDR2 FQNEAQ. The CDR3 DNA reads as TGTGCCAGCAGCTTATCCTTATACGGGGAGCAGTACTTC. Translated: CASSLSLYGEQYF.

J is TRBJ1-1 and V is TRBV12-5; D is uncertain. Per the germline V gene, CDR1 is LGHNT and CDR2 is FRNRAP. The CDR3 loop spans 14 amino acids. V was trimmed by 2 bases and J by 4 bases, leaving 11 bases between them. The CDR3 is CASGLSGRLTEAFF. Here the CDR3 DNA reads TGTGCTAGTGGTTTGAGCGGGAGACTCACTGAAGCTTTCTTT.

The CDR3 reads CASSVKSGANVLTF. The CDR3 DNA reads TGTGCCAGCAGCGTTAAATCTGGGGCCAACGTCCTGACTTTC. This chain links TRBV9 with TRBJ2-6, with D unresolved. Trimming shortened V by 2 bases and J by 1 base, and 4 bases separated the two germline ends. In germline, CDR1 is SGDLS, CDR2 YYNGEE. This CDR3 has 14 amino acids. Full variable domain (rest looked up from reference TRBV9 and TRBJ2-6): DSGVTQTPKHLITATGQRVTLRCSPRSGDLSVYWYQQSLDQGLQFLIQYYNGEERAKGNILERFSAQQFPDLHSELNLSSLELGDSALYFCASSVKSGANVLTFGAGSRLTVL.

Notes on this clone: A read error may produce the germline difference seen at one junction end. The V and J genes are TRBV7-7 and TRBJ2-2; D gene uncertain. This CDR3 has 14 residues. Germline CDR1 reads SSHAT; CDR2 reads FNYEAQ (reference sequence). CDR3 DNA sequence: TGTGCTAGCAGCCGAGAAGCGAACACCGGGGAGCTGTTTTTT. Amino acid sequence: CASSREANTGELFF.

CDR3 loop: CASSRLSGGQETQYF. The DNA of the CDR3 is TGTGCCAGCAGCCGCTTGTCAGGGGGGCAAGAGACCCAGTACTTC. The chain combines TRBV11-2 with TRBJ2-5, with D perhaps TRBD1 (7 bases). Between the trimmed V and J ends, which lost 5 bases and 2 bases, there was a span of 15 bases. The CDR3 covers 15 residues. The germline CDR1 and CDR2 sequences are SGHAT and FQNNGV.

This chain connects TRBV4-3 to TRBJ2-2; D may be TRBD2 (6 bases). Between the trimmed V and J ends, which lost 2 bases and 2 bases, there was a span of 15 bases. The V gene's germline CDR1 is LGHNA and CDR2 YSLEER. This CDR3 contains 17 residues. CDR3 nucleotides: TGCGCCAGCAGCCAACATCGCGGGGTCTTCAACACCGGGGAGCTGTTTTTT. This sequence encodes CASSQHRGVFNTGELFF.

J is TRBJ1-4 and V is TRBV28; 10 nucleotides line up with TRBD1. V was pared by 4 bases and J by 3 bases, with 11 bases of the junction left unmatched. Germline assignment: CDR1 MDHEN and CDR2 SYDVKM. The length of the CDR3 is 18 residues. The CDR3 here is CASSSSRQGAVANEKLFF. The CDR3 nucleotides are TGTGCCAGCAGTTCGTCGCGACAGGGGGCAGTAGCTAATGAAAAACTGTTTTTT. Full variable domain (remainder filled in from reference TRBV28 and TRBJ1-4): DVKVTQSSRYLVKRTGEKVFLECVQDMDHENMFWYRQDPGLGLRLIYFSYDVKMKEKGDIPEGYSVSREKKERFSLILESASTNQTSMYLCASSSSRQGAVANEKLFFGSGTQLSVL.

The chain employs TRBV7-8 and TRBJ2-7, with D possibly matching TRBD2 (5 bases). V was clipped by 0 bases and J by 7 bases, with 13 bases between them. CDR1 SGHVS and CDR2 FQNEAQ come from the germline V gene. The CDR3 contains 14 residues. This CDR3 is CASSLAGTPGEQYV. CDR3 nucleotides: TGTGCCAGCAGCTTAGCGGGAACCCCGGGGGAGCAGTACGTC.

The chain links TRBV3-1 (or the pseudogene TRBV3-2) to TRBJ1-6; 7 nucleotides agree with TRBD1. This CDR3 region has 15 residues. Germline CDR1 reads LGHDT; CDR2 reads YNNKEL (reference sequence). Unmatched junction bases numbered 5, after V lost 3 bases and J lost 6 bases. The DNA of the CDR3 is TGTGCCAGCAGCCAGTGGGGGGACAGTAATTCACCCCTCCACTTT. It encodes CASSQWGDSNSPLHF.

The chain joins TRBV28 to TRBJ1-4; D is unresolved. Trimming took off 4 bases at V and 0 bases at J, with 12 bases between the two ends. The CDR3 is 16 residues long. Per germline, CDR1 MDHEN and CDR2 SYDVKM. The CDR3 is CASSSPREATNEKLFF. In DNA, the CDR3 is TGTGCCAGCAGTTCCCCCCGGGAGGCAACTAATGAAAAACTGTTTTTT. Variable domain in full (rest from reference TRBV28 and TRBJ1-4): DVKVTQSSRYLVKRTGEKVFLECVQDMDHENMFWYRQDPGLGLRLIYFSYDVKMKEKGDIPEGYSVSREKKERFSLILESASTNQTSMYLCASSSPREATNEKLFFGSGTQLSVL.

This CDR3 reads CASSIEGPALIGNTIYF. CDR3 nucleotide sequence: TGTGCCAGTAGTATAGAGGGGCCAGCCCTCATCGGGAACACCATATATTTT. The chain links TRBV19 to TRBJ1-3, with D perhaps matching TRBD1 (5 bases). CDR3 length equals 17 residues. The V and J ends lost 0 bases and 7 bases respectively, with 19 bases between them. CDR1 and CDR2 (germline): LNHDA, SQIVND (reference sequence).

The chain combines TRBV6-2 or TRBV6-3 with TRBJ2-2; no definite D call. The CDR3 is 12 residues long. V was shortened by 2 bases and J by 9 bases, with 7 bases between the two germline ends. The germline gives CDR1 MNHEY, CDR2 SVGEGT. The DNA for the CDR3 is TGTGCCAGCAGTTACGTTTCCAGGGAGCTGTTTTTT. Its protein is CASSYVSRELFF.

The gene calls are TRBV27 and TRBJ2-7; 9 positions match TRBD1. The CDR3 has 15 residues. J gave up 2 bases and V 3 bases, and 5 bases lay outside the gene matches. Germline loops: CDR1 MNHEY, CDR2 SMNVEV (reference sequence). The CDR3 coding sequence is TGTGCCAGCAGTTTGACAGGGGGACAGCCCTACGAGCAGTACTTC. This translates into CASSLTGGQPYEQYF.

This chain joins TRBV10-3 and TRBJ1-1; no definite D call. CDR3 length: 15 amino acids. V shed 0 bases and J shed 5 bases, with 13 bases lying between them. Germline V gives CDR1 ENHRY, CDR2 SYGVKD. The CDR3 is CAISESEGSRTEAFF. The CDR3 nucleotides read TGTGCCATCAGTGAGTCGGAGGGCTCCAGGACTGAAGCTTTCTTT.

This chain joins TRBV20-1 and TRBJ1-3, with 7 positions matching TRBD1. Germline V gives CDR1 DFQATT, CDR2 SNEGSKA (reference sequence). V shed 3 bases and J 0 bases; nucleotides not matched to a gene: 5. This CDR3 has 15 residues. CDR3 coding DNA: TGCAGTGCTAGTCAGGGGGTCCCCTCTGGAAACACCATATATTTT. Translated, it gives CSASQGVPSGNTIYF.

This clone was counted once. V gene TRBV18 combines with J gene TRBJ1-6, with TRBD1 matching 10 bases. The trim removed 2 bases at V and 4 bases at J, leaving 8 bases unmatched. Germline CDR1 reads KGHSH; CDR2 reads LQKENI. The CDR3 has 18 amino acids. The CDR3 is CASSPVTGGVGYNSPLHF. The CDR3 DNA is TGTGCCAGCTCACCAGTGACAGGGGGCGTCGGTTATAATTCACCCCTCCACTTT.

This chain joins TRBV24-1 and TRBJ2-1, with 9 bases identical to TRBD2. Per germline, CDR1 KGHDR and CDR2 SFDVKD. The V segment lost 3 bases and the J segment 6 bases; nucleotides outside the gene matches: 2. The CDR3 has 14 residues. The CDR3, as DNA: TGTGCCACCAGTGATGGCGGGGGGGCCAATGAGCAGTTCTTC. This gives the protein CATSDGGGANEQFF.